Sequencing of this T cell receptor (beta chain) was carried out in a study of cytomegalovirus exposure and HLA in healthy donors. A multiplex PCR was run with 60 Vbeta primers and 13 Jbeta primers. Using immunoSEQ multiplex PCR, the repertoire was profiled, and TCRdb retains in-frame clones only, with some absent. The table records about 76,000 clones, around 66% of them present only once. Points from the study as a whole: Cytomegalovirus association was listed for 164 TCR beta chains. A previous analysis found most TCR beta V segments productive roughly 87% or roughly 30% of the time.

As to this clone: Its specificity is unknown.

In nominal health when sampled, donors likely had unrecorded immune exposures nonetheless. The source material was PBMCs. The sequence derives from a man aged 55-75 years in good health and CMV-seropositive.

The CDR3 region is CASSGRVLPSTDTQYF. In nucleotides, the CDR3 is TGTGCCAGCAGTGGCCGGGTCCTACCCAGCACAGATACGCAGTATTTT. The chain combines TRBV6-1 with TRBJ2-3; the D is unclear. The V gene's germline CDR1 is MNHNS and CDR2 SASEGT. Trimming took 4 bases from V and 0 from J, leaving 14 bases between them. The CDR3 is made up of 16 amino acids.